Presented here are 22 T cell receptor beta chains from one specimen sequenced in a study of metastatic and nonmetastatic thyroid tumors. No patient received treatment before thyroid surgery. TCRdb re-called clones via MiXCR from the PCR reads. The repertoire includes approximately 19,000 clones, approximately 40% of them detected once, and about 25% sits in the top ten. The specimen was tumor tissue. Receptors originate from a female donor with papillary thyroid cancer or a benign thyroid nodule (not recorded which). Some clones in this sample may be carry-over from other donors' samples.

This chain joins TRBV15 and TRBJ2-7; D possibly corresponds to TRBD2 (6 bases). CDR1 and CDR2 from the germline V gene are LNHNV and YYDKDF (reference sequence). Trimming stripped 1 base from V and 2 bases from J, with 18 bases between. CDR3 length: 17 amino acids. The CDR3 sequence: CATSRASPSDPTYEQYF. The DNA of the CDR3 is TGTGCCACCAGCAGAGCCTCTCCTAGCGACCCCACCTACGAGCAGTACTTC.

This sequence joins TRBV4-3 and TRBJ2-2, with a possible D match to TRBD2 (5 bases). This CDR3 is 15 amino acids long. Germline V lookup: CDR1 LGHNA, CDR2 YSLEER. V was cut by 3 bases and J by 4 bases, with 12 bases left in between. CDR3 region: CASSHPFSGTGELFF. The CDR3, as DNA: TGCGCCAGCAGCCATCCCTTCAGCGGCACCGGGGAGCTGTTTTTT.

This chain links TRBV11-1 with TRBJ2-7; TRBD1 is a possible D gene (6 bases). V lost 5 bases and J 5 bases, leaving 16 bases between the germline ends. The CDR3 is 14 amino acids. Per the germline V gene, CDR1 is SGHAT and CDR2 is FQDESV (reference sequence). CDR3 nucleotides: TGTGCCAGCAGCCCCCCGACAGGTTCGGACGAGCAGTACTTC. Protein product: CASSPPTGSDEQYF.

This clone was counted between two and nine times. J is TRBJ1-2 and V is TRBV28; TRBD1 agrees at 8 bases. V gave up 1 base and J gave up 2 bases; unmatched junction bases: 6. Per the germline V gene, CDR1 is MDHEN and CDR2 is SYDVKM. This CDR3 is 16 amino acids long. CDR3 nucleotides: TGTGCCAGCAGTTTATTTGGTCGGACAGGGAACTATGGCTACACCTTC. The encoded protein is CASSLFGRTGNYGYTF.

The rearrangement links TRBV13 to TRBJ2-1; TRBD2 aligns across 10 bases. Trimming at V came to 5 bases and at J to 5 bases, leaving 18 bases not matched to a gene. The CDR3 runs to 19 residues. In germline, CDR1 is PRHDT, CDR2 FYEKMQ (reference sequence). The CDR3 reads CASSSQVGGLLAGDNEQFF. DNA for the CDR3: TGTGCCAGCAGCAGTCAGGTGGGGGGGCTCCTAGCGGGAGACAATGAGCAGTTCTTC.

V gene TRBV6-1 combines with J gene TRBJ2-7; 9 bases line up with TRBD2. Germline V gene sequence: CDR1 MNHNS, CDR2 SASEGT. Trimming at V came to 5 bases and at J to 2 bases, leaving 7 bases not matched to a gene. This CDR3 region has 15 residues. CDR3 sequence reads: CASSPTSGHAYEQYF. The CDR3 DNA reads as TGTGCCAGCAGTCCCACTAGCGGGCACGCCTACGAGCAGTACTTC.

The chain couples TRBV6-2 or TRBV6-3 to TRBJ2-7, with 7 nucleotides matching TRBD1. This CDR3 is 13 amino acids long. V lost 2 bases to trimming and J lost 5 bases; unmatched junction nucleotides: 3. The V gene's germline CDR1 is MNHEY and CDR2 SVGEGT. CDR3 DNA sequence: TGTGCCAGCAGTTACAACAGGGGACACGAGCAGTACTTC. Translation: CASSYNRGHEQYF.

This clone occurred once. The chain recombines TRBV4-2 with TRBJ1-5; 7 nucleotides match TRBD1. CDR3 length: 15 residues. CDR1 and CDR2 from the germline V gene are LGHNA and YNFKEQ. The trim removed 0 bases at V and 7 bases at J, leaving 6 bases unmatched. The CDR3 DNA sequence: TGTGCCAGCAGCCAAGACGACAGGGAGGGACAGCCCCAGCATTTT. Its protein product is CASSQDDREGQPQHF.

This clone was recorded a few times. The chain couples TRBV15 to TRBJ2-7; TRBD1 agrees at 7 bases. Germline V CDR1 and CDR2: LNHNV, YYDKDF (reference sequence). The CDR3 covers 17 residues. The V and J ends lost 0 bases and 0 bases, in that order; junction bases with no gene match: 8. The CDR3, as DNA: TGTGCCACCAGCAGAGATAGGGGACAGAGGAGCTCCTACGAGCAGTACTTC. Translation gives CATSRDRGQRSSYEQYF.

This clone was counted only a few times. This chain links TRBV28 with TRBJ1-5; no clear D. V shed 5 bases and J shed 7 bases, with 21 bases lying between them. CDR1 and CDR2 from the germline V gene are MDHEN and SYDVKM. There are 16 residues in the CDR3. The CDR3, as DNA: TGTGCCAGCAGTCTTTTTGTCTCGCAGAGAGGGCAGCCCCAGCATTTT. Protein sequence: CASSLFVSQRGQPQHF.

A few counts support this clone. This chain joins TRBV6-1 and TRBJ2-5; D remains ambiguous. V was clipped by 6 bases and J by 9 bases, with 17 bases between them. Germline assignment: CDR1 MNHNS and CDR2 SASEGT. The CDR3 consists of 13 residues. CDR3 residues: CASSAEAASPQYF. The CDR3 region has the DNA TGTGCCAGCAGCGCTGAGGCCGCATCTCCCCAGTACTTC.

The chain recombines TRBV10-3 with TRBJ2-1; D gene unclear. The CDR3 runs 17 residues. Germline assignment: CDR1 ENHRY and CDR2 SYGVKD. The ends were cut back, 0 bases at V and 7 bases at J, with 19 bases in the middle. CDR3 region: CAISESKGQFMKNEQFF. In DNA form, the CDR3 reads TGTGCCATCAGTGAGTCGAAGGGTCAGTTCATGAAGAATGAGCAGTTCTTC.

In DNA, the CDR3 is TGCGCCAGCAGCCAAGGTCCTCCAAGGGGGAGTGGAGATACGCAGTATTTT. Protein: CASSQGPPRGSGDTQYF. This sequence joins TRBV4-1 and TRBJ2-3, with D possibly matching TRBD1 (6 bases). Trimming stripped 1 base from V and 5 bases from J, with 19 bases between. The germline CDR1 and CDR2 sequences are MGHRA and YSYEKL. This CDR3 spans 17 amino acids.

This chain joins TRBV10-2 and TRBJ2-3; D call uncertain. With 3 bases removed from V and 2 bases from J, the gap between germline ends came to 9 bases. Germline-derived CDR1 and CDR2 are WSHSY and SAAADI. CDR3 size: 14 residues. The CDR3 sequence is CASSDRKITDTQYF. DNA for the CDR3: TGCGCCAGCAGTGACCGGAAGATCACAGATACGCAGTATTTT.

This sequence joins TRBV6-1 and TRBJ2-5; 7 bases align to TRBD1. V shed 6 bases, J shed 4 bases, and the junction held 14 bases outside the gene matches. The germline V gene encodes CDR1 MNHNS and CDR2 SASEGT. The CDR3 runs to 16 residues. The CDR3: CASRPTLRGLGETQYF. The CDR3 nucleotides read TGTGCCAGCAGGCCCACCCTAAGGGGGCTGGGAGAGACCCAGTACTTC.

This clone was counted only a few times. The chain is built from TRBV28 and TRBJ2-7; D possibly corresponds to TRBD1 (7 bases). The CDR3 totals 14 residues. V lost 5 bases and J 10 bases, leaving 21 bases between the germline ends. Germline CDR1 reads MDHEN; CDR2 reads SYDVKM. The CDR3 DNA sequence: TGTGCCAGCAGTCCGGAGACAGGGAGGCAGCTTCAGTACTTC. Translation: CASSPETGRQLQYF.

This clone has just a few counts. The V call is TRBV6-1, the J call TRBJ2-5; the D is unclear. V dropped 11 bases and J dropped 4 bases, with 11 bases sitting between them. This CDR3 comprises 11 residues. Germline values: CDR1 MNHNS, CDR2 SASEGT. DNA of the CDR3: TGTGCCGCGGCTATCACAGAGACCCAGTACTTC. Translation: CAAAITETQYF.

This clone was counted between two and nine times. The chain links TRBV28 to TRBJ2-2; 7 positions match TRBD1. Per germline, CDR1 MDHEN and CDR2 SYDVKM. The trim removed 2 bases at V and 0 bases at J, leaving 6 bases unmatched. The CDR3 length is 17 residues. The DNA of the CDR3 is TGTGCCAGCAGTTTACCCAGAGACAGGGCGAACACCGGGGAGCTGTTTTTT. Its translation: CASSLPRDRANTGELFF.

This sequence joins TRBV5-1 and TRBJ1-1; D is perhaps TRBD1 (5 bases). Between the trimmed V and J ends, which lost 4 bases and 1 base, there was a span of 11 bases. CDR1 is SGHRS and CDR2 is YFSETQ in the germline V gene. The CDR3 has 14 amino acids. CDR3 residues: CASSKGHQNTEAFF. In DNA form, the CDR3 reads TGCGCCAGCAGCAAAGGACACCAGAACACTGAAGCTTTCTTT.

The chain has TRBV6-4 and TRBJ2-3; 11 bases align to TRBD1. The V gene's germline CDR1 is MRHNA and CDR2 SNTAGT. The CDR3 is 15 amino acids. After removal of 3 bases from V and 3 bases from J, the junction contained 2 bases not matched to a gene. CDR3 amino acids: CASSEGTGGTDTQYF. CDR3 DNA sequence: TGTGCCAGCAGTGAAGGGACAGGGGGAACAGATACGCAGTATTTT.

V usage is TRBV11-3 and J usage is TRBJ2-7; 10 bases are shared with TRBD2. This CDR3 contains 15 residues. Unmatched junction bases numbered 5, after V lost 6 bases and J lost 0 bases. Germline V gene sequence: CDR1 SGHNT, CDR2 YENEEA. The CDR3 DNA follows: TGTGCCAGCAGATCGACTAGCGGGTTCTCCTACGAGCAGTACTTC. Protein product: CASRSTSGFSYEQYF.

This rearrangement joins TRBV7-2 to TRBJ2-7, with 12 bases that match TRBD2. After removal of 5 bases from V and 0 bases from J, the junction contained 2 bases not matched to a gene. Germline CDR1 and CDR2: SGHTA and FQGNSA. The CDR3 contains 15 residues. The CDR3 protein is CASSTTSGGSYEQYF. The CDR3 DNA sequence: TGTGCCAGCAGCACGACTAGCGGGGGCTCCTACGAGCAGTACTTC. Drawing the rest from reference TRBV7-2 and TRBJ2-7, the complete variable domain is GAGVSQSPSNKVTEKGKDVELRCDPISGHTALYWYRQSLGQGLEFLIYFQGNSAPDKSGLPSDRFSAERTGGSVSTLTIQRTQQEDSAVYLCASSTTSGGSYEQYFGPGTRLTVT.